The 4 T cell receptor beta chains given below trace back to one sample, sequenced in a study of cytomegalovirus exposure and HLA in healthy donors. The PCR contained 60 Vbeta and 13 Jbeta primers. TCRdb's copy holds only in-frame clones and misses some; the assay was immunoSEQ multiplex PCR. In the table there are 200,000 to 250,000 clones, around 89% of which are singletons. The sequenced sample consisted of PBMCs. Every receptor here comes from a woman between 18 and 29 years old in good health and CMV-seronegative.

The chain recombines TRBV30 with TRBJ1-1; tentatively, D is TRBD1 (5 bases). CDR1 is GTSNPN and CDR2 is SVGIG in the germline V gene (reference sequence). Deletions cut 0 bases from V and 3 bases from J, with 8 bases between. The CDR3 loop spans 13 amino acids. This CDR3 is CAWSVQGDTEAFF. The CDR3 DNA follows: TGTGCCTGGAGTGTACAAGGGGACACTGAAGCTTTCTTT.

The chain has TRBV7-9 and TRBJ2-1, with TRBD2 identical over 10 bases. CDR1 is SEHNR and CDR2 is FQNEAQ in the germline V gene (reference sequence). The CDR3 totals 15 residues. The V segment lost 5 bases and the J segment 4 bases; nucleotides outside the gene matches: 5. CDR3 sequence (DNA): TGTGCCAGCAGCACAGGACTAGCGGTATACAATGAGCAGTTCTTC. Residues: CASSTGLAVYNEQFF.

The V and J genes are TRBV6-6 and TRBJ2-1; tentatively, D is TRBD2 (5 bases). The CDR3 consists of 11 residues. The germline gives CDR1 MNHNY, CDR2 SVGAGI (reference sequence). Trimming pared 3 bases from V and 8 bases from J, leaving 5 bases between. CDR3 bases: TGTGCCAGCAGTTATAGCGATGAGCAGTTCTTC. As protein: CASSYSDEQFF.

V gene TRBV2 combines with J gene TRBJ1-1, with D possibly TRBD1 on 6 matching bases. Germline CDR1 and CDR2: SNHLY and FYNNEI. Trimming stripped 5 bases from V and 4 bases from J, with 14 bases between. The CDR3 covers 14 residues. CDR3 protein: CASSRRGFFTEAFF. In DNA form, the CDR3 reads TGTGCCAGCAGTCGAAGGGGGTTTTTCACTGAAGCTTTCTTT.